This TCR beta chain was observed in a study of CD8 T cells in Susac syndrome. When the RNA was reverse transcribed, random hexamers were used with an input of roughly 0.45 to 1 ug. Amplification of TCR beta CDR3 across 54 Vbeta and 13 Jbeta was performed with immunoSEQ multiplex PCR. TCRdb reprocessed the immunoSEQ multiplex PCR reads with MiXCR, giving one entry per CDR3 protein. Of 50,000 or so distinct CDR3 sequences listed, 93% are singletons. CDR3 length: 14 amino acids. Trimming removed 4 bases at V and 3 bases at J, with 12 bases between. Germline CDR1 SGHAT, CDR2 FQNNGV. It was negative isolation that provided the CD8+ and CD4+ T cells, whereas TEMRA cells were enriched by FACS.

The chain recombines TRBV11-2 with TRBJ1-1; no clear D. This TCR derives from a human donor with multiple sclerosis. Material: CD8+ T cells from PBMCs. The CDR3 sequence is CASSSLKRHTEAFF. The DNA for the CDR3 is TGTGCCAGCAGCTCCCTCAAAAGGCACACTGAAGCTTTCTTT.